Presented here are 4 T cell receptor beta chains from one specimen sequenced in a study of read filtering for tumor transcriptome and immune sequencing. The library was built from 400 ng RNA with molecular barcoded adaptors for alpha/delta and beta/gamma chains. One entry per CDR3 protein, called by TCRdb with MiXCR from the reads. The data contain fewer than 30,000 distinct CDR3 sequences, approximately 15% of them singletons. The sequenced sample consisted of a population of CD138-negative cells sorted from bone marrow. The source of these receptors is a donor aged 40 or over with multiple myeloma.

This clonotype came up many times. J is TRBJ2-7 and V is TRBV14; no clear D. This CDR3 comprises 15 residues. Germline CDR1 is SGHDN and CDR2 is FVKESK. Trimming removed 1 base at V and 2 bases at J, with 12 bases between. The CDR3 coding sequence is TGTGCCAGCAGCCAAGTACCCTACCGACCCTACGAGCAGTACTTC. Translating it yields CASSQVPYRPYEQYF. Using reference TRBV14 and TRBJ2-7 for the parts outside the CDR3, the full variable domain is EAGVTQFPSHSVIEKGQTVTLRCDPISGHDNLYWYRRVMGKEIKFLLHFVKESKQDESGMPNNRFLAERTGGTYSTLKVQPAELEDSGVYFCASSQVPYRPYEQYFGPGTRLTVT.

In its sample, this clonotype was seen many times. This rearrangement joins TRBV6-6 to TRBJ2-1; 14 bases line up with TRBD2. Germline CDR1 MNHNY, CDR2 SVGAGI (reference sequence). Trimming took 4 bases from V and 3 from J; bases not matched to a gene: 5. CDR3 size: 17 residues. The CDR3 reads CASSFGLAGGIYNEQFF. The CDR3 nucleotides read TGTGCCAGCAGTTTTGGACTAGCGGGAGGAATCTACAATGAGCAGTTCTTC.

At least ten counts were recorded for this clonotype. J is TRBJ1-2 and V is TRBV11-3, with D possibly TRBD1 on 5 matching bases. Trimming cost V 8 bases and J 3 bases, with 7 bases left between them. The CDR3 is made up of 11 amino acids. Germline CDR1 reads SGHNT; CDR2 reads YENEEA. In DNA, the CDR3 is TGTGCCAGCGGAGGGGACTATGGCTACACCTTC. Translating gives CASGGDYGYTF.

V gene TRBV10-2 combines with J gene TRBJ2-1; no clear D gene. The germline V gene encodes CDR1 WSHSY and CDR2 SAAADI. The V end was cut by 3 bases, the J end by 9 bases, with 9 bases between. The CDR3 extends over 12 amino acids. In DNA, the CDR3 is TGCGCCAGCAGTGAAAGTAATCTTGAGCAGTTCTTC. Its protein is CASSESNLEQFF.